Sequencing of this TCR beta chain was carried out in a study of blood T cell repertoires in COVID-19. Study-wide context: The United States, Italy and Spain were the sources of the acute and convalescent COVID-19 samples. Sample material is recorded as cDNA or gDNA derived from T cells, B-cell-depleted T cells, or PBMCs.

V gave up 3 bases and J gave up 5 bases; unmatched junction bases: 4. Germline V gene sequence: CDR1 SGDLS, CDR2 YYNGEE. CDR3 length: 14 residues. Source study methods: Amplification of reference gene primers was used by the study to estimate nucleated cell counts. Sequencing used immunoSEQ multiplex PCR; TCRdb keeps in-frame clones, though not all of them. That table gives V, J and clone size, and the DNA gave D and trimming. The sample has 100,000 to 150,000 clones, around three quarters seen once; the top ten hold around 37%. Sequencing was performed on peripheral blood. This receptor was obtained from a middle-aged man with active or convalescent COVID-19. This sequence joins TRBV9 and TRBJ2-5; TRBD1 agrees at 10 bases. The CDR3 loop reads CASSGQGARETQYF. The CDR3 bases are TGTGCCAGCAGCGGACAGGGGGCACGGGAGACCCAGTACTTC.